This T cell receptor (beta chain) was observed in a study of blood T cell repertoires in COVID-19. Study details: Whether acute or convalescent, the COVID-19 samples came from the United States, Italy and Spain. The cDNA or gDNA used as material had been derived from T cells, B-cell-depleted T cells, or PBMCs.

Seattle's cohort entered during active infection and was followed longitudinally. Germline CDR1 reads MDHEN; CDR2 reads SYDVKM. The CDR3 runs to 11 residues. V lost 2 bases and J lost 8, with 5 bases in between. In the original analysis: How many nucleated cells were present was estimated from reference gene primer amplification. TCRdb keeps only in-frame clones here, not all; method: immunoSEQ multiplex PCR. That table is the source of V, J and clone size, and D and trimming were worked out from the DNA. The table records more than 350,000 clones, about 87% of them present only once. Sequences were obtained from peripheral blood. The clonotype was recovered from a woman in her 30s with COVID-19, enrolled during active disease. This chain uses TRBV28 with TRBJ2-3, with D hard to call. This CDR3 is CASSLGSTQYF. CDR3 nucleotides: TGTGCCAGCAGTTTAGGCAGTACGCAGTATTTT.